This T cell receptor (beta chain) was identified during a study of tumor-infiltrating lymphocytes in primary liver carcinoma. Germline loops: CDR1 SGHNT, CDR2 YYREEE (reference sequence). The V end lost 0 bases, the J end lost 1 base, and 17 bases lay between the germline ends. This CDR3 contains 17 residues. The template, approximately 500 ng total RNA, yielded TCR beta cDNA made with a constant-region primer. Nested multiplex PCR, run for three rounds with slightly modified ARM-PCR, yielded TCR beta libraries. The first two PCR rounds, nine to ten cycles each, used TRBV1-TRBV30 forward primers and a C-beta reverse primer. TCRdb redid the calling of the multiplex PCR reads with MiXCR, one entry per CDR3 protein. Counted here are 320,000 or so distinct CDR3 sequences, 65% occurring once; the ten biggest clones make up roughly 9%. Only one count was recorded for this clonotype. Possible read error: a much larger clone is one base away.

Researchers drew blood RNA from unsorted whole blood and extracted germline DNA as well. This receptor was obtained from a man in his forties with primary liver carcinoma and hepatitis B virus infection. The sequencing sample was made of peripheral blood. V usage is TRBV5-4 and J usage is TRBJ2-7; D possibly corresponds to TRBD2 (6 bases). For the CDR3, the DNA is TGTGCCAGCAGCTTGGGGGGCCCAGCGGGCCTATCCTACGAGCAGTACTTC. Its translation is CASSLGGPAGLSYEQYF.